The 28 T cell receptor beta chains listed next were all sequenced from one sample in a study of OX40 agonist ivuxolimab in advanced cancers. Data came from immunoSEQ multiplex PCR; TCRdb stores just in-frame clones and leaves some out. In the table there are more than 45,000 clones, 80% to 90% of which are singletons. The specimen comprised CD4+ or CD8+ T cells sorted from blood, sampled in a trial of the OX40 agonist ivuxolimab. Receptors were obtained from an adult with an advanced solid tumor such as melanoma, head and neck, liver or kidney cancer.

The chain is built from TRBV5-6 and TRBJ2-1; the match to TRBD1 covers 7 bases. Trimming removed 2 bases from V and 0 bases from J; junction bases left unmatched: 5. Germline CDR1 is SGHDT and CDR2 is YYEEEE. This CDR3 region has 16 residues. This CDR3 reads CASSLFPGGSYNEQFF. CDR3 nucleotide sequence: TGTGCCAGCAGCTTATTCCCAGGGGGCTCCTACAATGAGCAGTTCTTC.

The CDR3 coding sequence is TGTGCCAGCAGCCCCGGACTTAGACATATCTCCTACGAGCAGTACTTC. Translation: CASSPGLRHISYEQYF. The rearrangement links TRBV7-8 to TRBJ2-7; possible D gene TRBD2, 5 bases. V was trimmed by 5 bases and J by 0 bases, leaving 17 bases between them. This CDR3 spans 16 amino acids. Germline values: CDR1 SGHVS, CDR2 FQNEAQ.

This chain uses TRBV6-6 with TRBJ2-1, with TRBD1 matching over 9 bases. V lost 10 bases to trimming and J lost 15 bases; unmatched junction nucleotides: 10. The V gene's germline CDR1 is MNHNY and CDR2 SVGAGI (reference sequence). The length of the CDR3 is 11 residues. Written as DNA, the CDR3 is TGTGCCACATACACAGGGGGCAAGGGGTTCTTC. Its translation: CATYTGGKGFF.

The chain links TRBV6-5 to TRBJ2-2; D gene uncertain. The CDR3 has 11 amino acids. The germline gives CDR1 MNHEY, CDR2 SVGAGI. Trimming left V 5 bases short and J 3 bases short, with 1 base between. The DNA for the CDR3 is TGTGCCAGCAGTGACACCGGGGAGCTGTTTTTT. This gives the protein CASSDTGELFF.

V and J are TRBV19 and TRBJ2-3; D uncertain. The CDR3 runs 14 residues. Per the germline V gene, CDR1 is LNHDA and CDR2 is SQIVND (reference sequence). Trimming took off 3 bases at V and 1 base at J, with 8 bases between the two ends. The CDR3 is CASSIRRGTDTQYF. The CDR3 DNA is TGTGCCAGTAGTATTCGTCGGGGCACAGATACGCAGTATTTT.

The chain carries TRBV7-8 and TRBJ1-6, with unresolved D. V dropped 4 bases and J dropped 9 bases, with 19 bases sitting between them. CDR1 and CDR2 from the germline V gene are SGHVS and FQNEAQ. This CDR3 has 16 residues. CDR3 loop: CASSSPDGVRVSPLHF. CDR3 sequence (DNA): TGTGCCAGCAGCTCGCCGGATGGGGTACGGGTTTCACCCCTCCACTTT.

The rearrangement uses TRBV4-1 and TRBJ1-1; a weak D match, TRBD1 (5 bases). This CDR3 has 21 residues. V lost 0 bases and J 5 bases, leaving 31 bases between the germline ends. Germline V CDR1 and CDR2: MGHRA, YSYEKL. The CDR3 DNA follows: TGCGCCAGCAGCCAAGACTTCCCTGGGAGCGGGGGTTTAGGTCCCGAGACTGAAGCTTTCTTT. It yields the protein CASSQDFPGSGGLGPETEAFF.

The rearrangement links TRBV6-5 to TRBJ1-4, with a weak D call TRBD1 (6 bases). The CDR3 totals 14 residues. Germline V gene lookup returns CDR1 MNHEY and CDR2 SVGAGI. Trimming stripped 2 bases from V and 5 bases from J, with 9 bases between. CDR3 sequence: CASSYAGENEKLFF. The CDR3 DNA sequence: TGTGCCAGCAGTTACGCAGGGGAAAATGAAAAACTGTTTTTT.

The chain uses TRBV2 and TRBJ1-6; D is undetermined. The CDR3 is made up of 14 amino acids. CDR1 and CDR2 (germline): SNHLY, FYNNEI. Trimming removed 3 bases at V and 5 bases at J, with 8 bases between. The CDR3 sequence is CASSDRSNNSPLHF. The DNA of the CDR3 is TGTGCCAGCAGTGACAGGTCCAATAATTCACCCCTCCACTTT.

The J gene is TRBJ2-3, the V gene TRBV6-5, with no clear D. With 7 bases removed from V and 6 bases from J, the gap between germline ends came to 11 bases. CDR3 size: 12 residues. Germline CDR1 MNHEY, CDR2 SVGAGI. Here the CDR3 DNA reads TGTGCCAGCACCCTCCCACCGGATACGCAGTATTTT. Translating gives CASTLPPDTQYF.

The V gene is TRBV7-8, the J gene TRBJ2-7; TRBD1 agrees at 8 bases. The germline V gene encodes CDR1 SGHVS and CDR2 FQNEAQ. This CDR3 region has 14 residues. Trimming removed 4 bases from V and 0 bases from J; junction bases left unmatched: 2. The CDR3 region is CASSSGTGSYEQYF. CDR3 in DNA: TGTGCCAGCAGCTCCGGGACAGGCTCCTACGAGCAGTACTTC.

This sequence joins TRBV6-6 and TRBJ2-3; perhaps TRBD2 as D (5 bases). Germline-derived CDR1 and CDR2 are MNHNY and SVGAGI (reference sequence). V was pared by 4 bases and J by 2 bases, with 16 bases between. The CDR3 runs 16 residues. The CDR3 nucleotides are TGTGCCAGCAGTTCTGCCAGGACTGCCCCCACAGATACGCAGTATTTT. This gives the protein CASSSARTAPTDTQYF.

V usage is TRBV30 and J usage is TRBJ1-1, with D unresolved. CDR1 is GTSNPN, CDR2 SVGIG, per germline (reference sequence). V gave up 4 bases and J gave up 0 bases, with 9 bases separating them. This CDR3 region has 13 residues. In DNA form, the CDR3 reads TGTGCCTGGATAAAGGGAATGAACACTGAAGCTTTCTTT. Translation gives CAWIKGMNTEAFF.

The chain uses TRBV6-1 and TRBJ2-7, with 9 positions matching TRBD2. Germline V gives CDR1 MNHNS, CDR2 SASEGT. This CDR3 is built from 14 residues. Trimming took 4 bases from V and 5 from J; bases not matched to a gene: 6. CDR3 sequence reads: CASSGGLASHEQYF. CDR3 nucleotides: TGTGCCAGCAGTGGAGGACTAGCGTCCCACGAGCAGTACTTC.

V usage is TRBV4-1 and J usage is TRBJ2-1; 9 bases are shared with TRBD2. This CDR3 is built from 14 residues. The junction had 3 bases not matched to a gene; V was cut back by 5 bases and J by 4 bases. CDR1 is MGHRA and CDR2 is YSYEKL in the germline V gene. The CDR3 DNA is TGCGCCAGCAGCACGACTAGCGGTTACAATGAGCAGTTCTTC. The encoded protein is CASSTTSGYNEQFF.

The rearrangement joins TRBV19 to TRBJ2-1; weak D call: TRBD1 (5 bases). The CDR3 length is 14 residues. CDR1 LNHDA and CDR2 SQIVND come from the germline V gene (reference sequence). Trimming left V 5 bases short and J 1 base short, with 9 bases between. CDR3 sequence reads: CASSWSGSYNEQFF. DNA for the CDR3: TGTGCCAGTAGTTGGTCAGGGTCCTACAATGAGCAGTTCTTC.

V gene TRBV27 combines with J gene TRBJ2-1, with 8 bases identical to TRBD2. Germline loops: CDR1 MNHEY, CDR2 SMNVEV (reference sequence). The CDR3 spans 14 residues. The J segment lost 4 bases and the V segment lost 4 bases, leaving 3 bases of the junction unmatched. CDR3 bases: TGTGCCAGCAGTTCTAGCGGGCTGTACAATGAGCAGTTCTTC. It codes for CASSSSGLYNEQFF.

The V gene is TRBV19, the J gene TRBJ1-3; no definite D call. The CDR3 length is 15 residues. The germline gives CDR1 LNHDA, CDR2 SQIVND (reference sequence). The V and J ends lost 2 bases and 2 bases respectively, with 10 bases between them. The CDR3: CASSIRAEAGNTIYF. The CDR3 nucleotides are TGTGCCAGTAGTATAAGGGCCGAAGCTGGAAACACCATATATTTT.

DNA for the CDR3: TGTGCCATCAGTGAGTCCGGGACTAGCGGTTACAATGAGCAGTTCTTC. Protein product: CAISESGTSGYNEQFF. The V and J genes are TRBV10-3 and TRBJ2-1; 11 bases are shared with TRBD2. The germline V gene encodes CDR1 ENHRY and CDR2 SYGVKD. V lost 0 bases, J lost 4 bases, and 2 bases stayed unmatched. The CDR3 is 16 residues long.

The rearrangement links TRBV9 to TRBJ1-2, with 7 positions matching TRBD1. The J segment lost 6 bases and the V segment lost 4 bases, leaving 6 bases of the junction unmatched. The CDR3 contains 13 residues. Germline assignment: CDR1 SGDLS and CDR2 YYNGEE. CDR3: CASSSGTANGYTF. CDR3 nucleotide sequence: TGTGCCAGCAGCTCAGGGACAGCAAATGGCTACACCTTC. The variable domain in full, with the rest retrieved from reference TRBV9 and TRBJ1-2, is DSGVTQTPKHLITATGQRVTLRCSPRSGDLSVYWYQQSLDQGLQFLIQYYNGEERAKGNILERFSAQQFPDLHSELNLSSLELGDSALYFCASSSGTANGYTFGSGTRLTVV.

This chain links TRBV13 with TRBJ1-1, with D possibly TRBD1 on 6 matching bases. The CDR3 totals 14 residues. Looked up from germline, CDR1 is PRHDT and CDR2 is FYEKMQ (reference sequence). V lost 5 bases, J lost 2 bases, and 12 bases lay in between. This chain's CDR3 is CASSEGGENTEAFF. CDR3 DNA sequence: TGTGCCAGCAGCGAAGGGGGGGAAAACACTGAAGCTTTCTTT.

J is TRBJ2-3 and V is TRBV7-9; 9 nucleotides match TRBD2. After removal of 2 bases from V and 2 bases from J, the junction contained 11 bases not matched to a gene. Germline V gene data show CDR1 as SEHNR and CDR2 as FQNEAQ (reference sequence). The CDR3 sequence is 18 residues long. The CDR3 DNA reads as TGTGCCAGCAGCTTATCTGAAATCGGGACTAGCCTCACAGATACGCAGTATTTT. Translating gives CASSLSEIGTSLTDTQYF. The full variable domain, with the rest looked up from reference TRBV7-9 and TRBJ2-3, is DTGVSQNPRHKITKRGQNVTFRCDPISEHNRLYWYRQTLGQGPEFLTYFQNEAQLEKSRLLSDRFSAERPKGSFSTLEIQRTEQGDSAMYLCASSLSEIGTSLTDTQYFGPGTRLTVL.

The J gene is TRBJ2-7, the V gene TRBV19, with D tentatively TRBD1 (6 bases). Trimming removed 8 bases at V and 7 bases at J, with 15 bases between. The CDR3 is 12 amino acids. Looked up from germline, CDR1 is LNHDA and CDR2 is SQIVND (reference sequence). This CDR3 is CASHRQVWEQYV. The CDR3 DNA follows: TGTGCCAGTCATAGACAGGTATGGGAGCAGTACGTC.

This chain connects TRBV7-9 to TRBJ2-7; TRBD1 might be the D (6 bases). The germline CDR1 and CDR2 sequences are SEHNR and FQNEAQ (reference sequence). Trimming took 2 bases from V and 2 from J, leaving 10 bases between them. CDR3 length: 14 amino acids. The CDR3 nucleotides read TGTGCCAGCAGCTTACCGGACAGAACCTACGAGCAGTACTTC. This codes for CASSLPDRTYEQYF.

This chain uses TRBV6-1 with TRBJ2-7; D gene ambiguous. CDR1 is MNHNS and CDR2 is SASEGT in the germline V gene. V shed 5 bases and J shed 0 bases, with 14 bases lying between them. The CDR3 extends over 15 amino acids. CDR3 nucleotide sequence: TGTGCCAGCAGTTCGGACCCAGCGAGCTCCTACGAGCAGTACGTC. Translation: CASSSDPASSYEQYV.

The rearrangement uses TRBV6-1 and TRBJ1-5; tentatively, D is TRBD1 (5 bases). The CDR3 contains 14 residues. Per germline, CDR1 MNHNS and CDR2 SASEGT. The V end was cut by 7 bases, the J end by 2 bases, with 12 bases between. The CDR3 here is CASTSRGGNQPQHF. Written as DNA, the CDR3 is TGTGCCAGCACTTCACGAGGGGGCAATCAGCCCCAGCATTTT.

This clone has a single count. Here the CDR3 DNA reads TGTGCCAGCAAGAGGGTTGGAGCTAACTATGGCTACACCTTC. Amino acid sequence: CASKRVGANYGYTF. J is TRBJ1-2 and V is TRBV2; D gene unclear. Germline V lookup: CDR1 SNHLY, CDR2 FYNNEI. This CDR3 contains 14 residues. Trimming shortened V by 7 bases and J by 0 bases, and 12 bases separated the two germline ends.

The V call is TRBV19, the J call TRBJ1-2, with D possibly matching TRBD1 (5 bases). The CDR3 length is 15 residues. V gave up 5 bases and J gave up 8 bases, with 21 bases separating them. Germline V gene sequence: CDR1 LNHDA, CDR2 SQIVND (reference sequence). The DNA of the CDR3 is TGTGCCAGTAGTGGCGCTCCCGGGCCCCAGGGAGGCTACACCTTC. Translation: CASSGAPGPQGGYTF.